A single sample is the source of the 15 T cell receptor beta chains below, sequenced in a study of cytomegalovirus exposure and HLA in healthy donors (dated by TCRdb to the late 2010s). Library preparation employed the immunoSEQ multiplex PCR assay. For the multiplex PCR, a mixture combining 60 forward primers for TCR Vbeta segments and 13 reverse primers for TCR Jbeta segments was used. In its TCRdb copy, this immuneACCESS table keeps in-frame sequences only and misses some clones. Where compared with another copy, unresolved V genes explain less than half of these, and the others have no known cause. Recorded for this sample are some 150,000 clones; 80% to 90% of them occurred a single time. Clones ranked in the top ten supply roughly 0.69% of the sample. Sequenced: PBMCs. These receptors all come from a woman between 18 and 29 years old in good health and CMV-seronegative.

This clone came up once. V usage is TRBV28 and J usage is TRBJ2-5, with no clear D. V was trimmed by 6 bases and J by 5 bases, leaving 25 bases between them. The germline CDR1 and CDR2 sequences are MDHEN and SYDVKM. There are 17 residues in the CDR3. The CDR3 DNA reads TGTGCCAGCAGCTCCCGCGAACAAACTCAGAGCGTGGAGACCCAGTACTTC. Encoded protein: CASSSREQTQSVETQYF.

Written as DNA, the CDR3 is TGCGCCAGCAGCCAAACGGGCGCGGGGGATGAAAAACTGTTTTTT. Translation: CASSQTGAGDEKLFF. The chain couples TRBV4-3 to TRBJ1-4; TRBD1 is a possible D gene (5 bases). Looked up from germline, CDR1 is LGHNA and CDR2 is YSLEER. Trimming stripped 2 bases from V and 6 bases from J, with 13 bases between. CDR3 length equals 15 residues.

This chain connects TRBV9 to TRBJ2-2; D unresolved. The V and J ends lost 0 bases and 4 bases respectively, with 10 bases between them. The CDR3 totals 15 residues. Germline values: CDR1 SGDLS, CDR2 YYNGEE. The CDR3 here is CASSVAKASTGELFF. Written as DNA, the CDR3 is TGTGCCAGCAGCGTAGCTAAGGCTAGCACCGGGGAGCTGTTTTTT.

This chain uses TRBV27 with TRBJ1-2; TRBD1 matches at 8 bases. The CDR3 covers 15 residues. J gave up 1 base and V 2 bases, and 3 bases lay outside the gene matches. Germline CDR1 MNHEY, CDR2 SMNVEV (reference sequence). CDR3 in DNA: TGTGCCAGCAGTTTAAGGGACAGGAGTAACTATGGCTACACCTTC. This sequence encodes CASSLRDRSNYGYTF.

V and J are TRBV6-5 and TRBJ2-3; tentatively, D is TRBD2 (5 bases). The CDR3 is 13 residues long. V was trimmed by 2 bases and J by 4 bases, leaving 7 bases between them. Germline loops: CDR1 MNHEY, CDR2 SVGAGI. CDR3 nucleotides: TGTGCCAGCAGTTACACAGCGGCAGATACGCAGTATTTT. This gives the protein CASSYTAADTQYF.

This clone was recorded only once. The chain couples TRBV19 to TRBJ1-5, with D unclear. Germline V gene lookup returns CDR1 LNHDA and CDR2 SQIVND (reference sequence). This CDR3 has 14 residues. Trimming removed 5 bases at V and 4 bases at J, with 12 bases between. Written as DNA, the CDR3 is TGTGCCAGTAGTCTTGATGAGGGAAATCAGCCCCAGCATTTT. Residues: CASSLDEGNQPQHF.

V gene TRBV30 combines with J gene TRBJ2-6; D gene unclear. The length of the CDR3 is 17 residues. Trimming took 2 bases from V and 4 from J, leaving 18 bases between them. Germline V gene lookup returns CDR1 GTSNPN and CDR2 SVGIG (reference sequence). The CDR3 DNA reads TGTGCCTGGAGTCCGTCTACCTCTGCCTCGGGGGCCAACGTCCTGACTTTC. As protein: CAWSPSTSASGANVLTF.

The DNA of the CDR3 is TGTGCCAGCAGCGGGACAGGGGGGATGGAGACCCAGTACTTC. It translates to CASSGTGGMETQYF. The genes are TRBV6-1 and TRBJ2-5, with TRBD1 identical over 11 bases. The CDR3 contains 14 residues. V was clipped by 6 bases and J by 5 bases; unmatched bases: 5. Germline lookup yields CDR1 MNHNS and CDR2 SASEGT.

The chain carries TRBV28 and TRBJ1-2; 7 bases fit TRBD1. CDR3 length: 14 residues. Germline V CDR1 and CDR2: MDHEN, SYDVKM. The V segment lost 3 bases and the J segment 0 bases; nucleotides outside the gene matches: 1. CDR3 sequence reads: CASSFGTANYGYTF. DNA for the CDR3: TGTGCCAGCAGTTTCGGGACAGCTAACTATGGCTACACCTTC.

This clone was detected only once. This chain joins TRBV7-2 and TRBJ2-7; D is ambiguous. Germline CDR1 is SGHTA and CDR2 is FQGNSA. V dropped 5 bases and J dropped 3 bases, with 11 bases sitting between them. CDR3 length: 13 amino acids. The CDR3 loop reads CASSANPRYEQYF. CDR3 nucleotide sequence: TGTGCCAGCAGCGCTAACCCGCGCTACGAGCAGTACTTC.

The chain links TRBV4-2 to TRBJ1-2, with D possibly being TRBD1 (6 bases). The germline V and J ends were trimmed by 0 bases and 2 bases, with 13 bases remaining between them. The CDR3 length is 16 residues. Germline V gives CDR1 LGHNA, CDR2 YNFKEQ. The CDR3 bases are TGTGCCAGCAGCCAAGATCCTCGGACAGTCAACTATGGCTACACCTTC. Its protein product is CASSQDPRTVNYGYTF.

The CDR3 loop is CASSPQGGSYNSPLHF. The DNA of the CDR3 is TGTGCCAGCAGCCCCCAGGGGGGATCCTATAATTCACCCCTCCACTTT. The J gene is TRBJ1-6, the V gene TRBV7-9; 7 bases align to TRBD1. The CDR3 has 16 amino acids. Looked up from germline, CDR1 is SEHNR and CDR2 is FQNEAQ (reference sequence). V lost 5 bases to trimming and J lost 1 base; unmatched junction nucleotides: 5.

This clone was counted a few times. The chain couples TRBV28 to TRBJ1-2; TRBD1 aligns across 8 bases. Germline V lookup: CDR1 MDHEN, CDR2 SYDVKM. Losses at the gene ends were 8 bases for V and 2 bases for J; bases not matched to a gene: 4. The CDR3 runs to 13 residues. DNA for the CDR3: TGTGCCAGCTTAACAGGGGGAAACTATGGCTACACCTTC. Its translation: CASLTGGNYGYTF.

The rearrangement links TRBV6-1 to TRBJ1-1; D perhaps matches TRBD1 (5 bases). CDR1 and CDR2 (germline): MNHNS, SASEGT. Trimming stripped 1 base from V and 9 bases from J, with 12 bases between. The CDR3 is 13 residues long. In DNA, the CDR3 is TGTGCCAGCAGTGAAGTTAAAGGGGCGAAAGCTTTCTTT. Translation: CASSEVKGAKAFF.

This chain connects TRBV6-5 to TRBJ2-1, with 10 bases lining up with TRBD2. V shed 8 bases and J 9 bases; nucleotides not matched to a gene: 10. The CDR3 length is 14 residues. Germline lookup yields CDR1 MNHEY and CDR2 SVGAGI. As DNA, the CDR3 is TGTGCCAGCGGTCGAGCGGGAGGGCGGGGTGAGCAGTTCTTC. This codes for CASGRAGGRGEQFF.